The present TCR beta chain was sequenced within a study of control samples from healthy donors and cancer patients. The CDR3 runs 17 residues. CDR1 is SGHRS, CDR2 YFSETQ, per germline. The V segment lost 7 bases and the J segment 5 bases; nucleotides outside the gene matches: 13. Sequenced by immunoSEQ multiplex PCR; TCRdb stores in-frame clones only, minus some. The data contain tens of thousands of clones, roughly 86% of them singletons. The sequence derives from a woman aged 45-65 years with head and neck cancer. The genes are TRBV5-1 and TRBJ2-2; 11 bases are a match to TRBD1. The sample consisted of PBMCs. CDR3 DNA sequence: TGCGCCAGCGCCCCCTTTGGACAGGGGGCTTGGACCGGGGAGCTGTTTTTT. This translates into CASAPFGQGAWTGELFF.